Below are 13 T cell receptor beta chains sequenced from a single sample in a study of T cells in localized non-small cell lung cancer. The repertoire was sequenced with immunoSEQ multiplex PCR; TCRdb's copy has only in-frame clones and lacks some. The table records about a thousand clones, about a fifth of them present only once. The sample was normal lung tissue next to the tumor, taken before any cancer treatment. All receptors come from a female donor at least 60 years old with stage II squamous cell lung carcinoma.

In this sample, this clone is medium-sized. The rearrangement joins TRBV11-3 to TRBJ1-6, with 9 positions matching TRBD1. V shed 5 bases, J shed 7 bases, and the junction held 9 bases outside the gene matches. Germline CDR1 is SGHNT and CDR2 is YENEEA. The CDR3 runs to 16 residues. The CDR3 sequence is CASSQQMGTGNSPLHF. The CDR3 nucleotides read TGTGCCAGCAGCCAACAGATGGGGACAGGGAATTCACCCCTCCACTTT. Full variable domain (outside the CDR3, taken from reference TRBV11-3 and TRBJ1-6): EAGVVQSPRYKIIEKKQPVAFWCNPISGHNTLYWYLQNLGQGPELLIRYENEEAVDDSQLPKDRFSAERLKGVDSTLKIQPAELGDSAVYLCASSQQMGTGNSPLHFGNGTRLTVT.

This clone was observed a single time. The V and J genes are TRBV19 and TRBJ2-1; 10 positions agree with TRBD1. This CDR3 is 15 amino acids long. Trimming removed 0 bases from V and 9 bases from J; junction bases left unmatched: 5. CDR1 is LNHDA and CDR2 is SQIVND in the germline V gene (reference sequence). The DNA of the CDR3 is TGTGCCAGTAGTATAGACGACAGGGGGCAGGGTGAGCAGTTCTTC. Protein sequence: CASSIDDRGQGEQFF.

This rearrangement joins TRBV30 to TRBJ1-4; no firm D call. Germline V gene lookup returns CDR1 GTSNPN and CDR2 SVGIG (reference sequence). The ends were cut back, 4 bases at V and 0 bases at J, with 9 bases in the middle. CDR3 size: 14 residues. In nucleotides, the CDR3 is TGTGCCTGGAATCAGCAAGCAACTAATGAAAAACTGTTTTTT. This sequence encodes CAWNQQATNEKLFF.

This clone has a handful of counts. The chain is built from TRBV6-8 and TRBJ1-6; D unclear. Trimming left V 1 base short and J 10 bases short, with 11 bases between. CDR1 MNHGY and CDR2 SAAAGT come from the germline V gene. This CDR3 contains 14 residues. The chain's CDR3 is CASSYLGGDSPLHF. CDR3 nucleotides: TGTGCCAGCAGTTACTTAGGTGGAGACTCACCCCTCCACTTT.

The chain carries TRBV18 and TRBJ2-5; 9 bases line up with TRBD2. Trimming cost V 3 bases and J 4 bases; bases outside gene matches: 6. Germline V gene data show CDR1 as KGHSH and CDR2 as LQKENI. The CDR3 contains 15 residues. The CDR3 DNA sequence: TGTGCCAGCTCACCGGGACTAGCCGAAACAGAGACCCAGTACTTC. Its protein product is CASSPGLAETETQYF.

This clone was counted only a few times. The chain employs TRBV11-3 and TRBJ2-2, with D tentatively TRBD1 (6 bases). This CDR3 is built from 15 residues. V shed 6 bases and J shed 6 bases, with 17 bases lying between them. The V gene's germline CDR1 is SGHNT and CDR2 YENEEA. CDR3 amino acids: CASRTFLQGSGELFF. CDR3 DNA: TGTGCCAGCAGGACCTTTCTACAGGGTTCCGGGGAGCTGTTTTTT. Full variable domain (missing parts from reference TRBV11-3 and TRBJ2-2): EAGVVQSPRYKIIEKKQPVAFWCNPISGHNTLYWYLQNLGQGPELLIRYENEEAVDDSQLPKDRFSAERLKGVDSTLKIQPAELGDSAVYLCASRTFLQGSGELFFGEGSRLTVL.

The genes are TRBV28 and TRBJ1-4; D unresolved. V dropped 6 bases and J dropped 5 bases, with 16 bases sitting between them. Germline CDR1 reads MDHEN; CDR2 reads SYDVKM. The CDR3 totals 15 residues. Here the CDR3 reads CASSAGEAGNEKLFF. CDR3 nucleotide sequence: TGTGCCAGCAGCGCCGGGGAGGCGGGCAATGAAAAACTGTTTTTT.

In this sample, this clone turned up a few times. This chain joins TRBV11-3 and TRBJ2-2; tentative D call: TRBD1 (6 bases). Germline V lookup: CDR1 SGHNT, CDR2 YENEEA. The CDR3 runs 16 residues. Between the trimmed V and J ends, which lost 5 bases and 5 bases, there was a span of 18 bases. The DNA for the CDR3 is TGTGCCAGCAGCCTTAGACAGGTCCTGAATACCGGGGAGCTGTTTTTT. This gives the protein CASSLRQVLNTGELFF.

This clone was found a few times. The V call is TRBV9, the J call TRBJ2-1, with 10 bases aligning to TRBD2. J was trimmed by 5 bases and V by 6 bases; bases with no gene match: 5. Per germline, CDR1 SGDLS and CDR2 YYNGEE. The CDR3 runs 14 residues. The CDR3, as DNA: TGTGCCAGCACAAAACTAGCGGGGAACAATGAGCAGTTCTTC. Protein: CASTKLAGNNEQFF.

The chain links TRBV6-8 to TRBJ2-2; 10 bases line up with TRBD2. Per germline, CDR1 MNHGY and CDR2 SAAAGT. J lost 4 bases, V lost 0 bases, and 14 bases had no gene match. The CDR3 contains 20 residues. The CDR3 sequence: CASSYSRRRPGLASTGELFF. In DNA form, the CDR3 reads TGTGCCAGCAGTTACTCCCGACGACGCCCGGGACTAGCGAGCACCGGGGAGCTGTTTTTT.

The rearrangement joins TRBV6-8 to TRBJ1-1, with a weak D call TRBD1 (6 bases). The CDR3 extends over 16 amino acids. The germline V gene has CDR1 MNHGY and CDR2 SAAAGT. Deletions cut 2 bases from V and 4 bases from J, with 17 bases between. DNA of the CDR3: TGTGCCAGCAGTTACCCACCCTACTTAGGGGGCACTGAAGCTTTCTTT. It is translated as CASSYPPYLGGTEAFF.

The chain employs TRBV19 and TRBJ2-6; the D gene is possibly TRBD2 (7 bases). Trimming left V 4 bases short and J 2 bases short, with 9 bases between. The CDR3 extends over 15 amino acids. The germline gives CDR1 LNHDA, CDR2 SQIVND (reference sequence). CDR3 in amino acids: CASSSGGTGANVLTF. CDR3 coding DNA: TGTGCCAGTAGTAGCGGGGGCACTGGGGCCAACGTCCTGACTTTC.

Within the sample, this clone is large. The J gene is TRBJ2-1, the V gene TRBV6-8; no definite D call. CDR1 and CDR2 from the germline V gene are MNHGY and SAAAGT. The V gene lost 5 bases and the J gene lost 5 bases, with 10 bases spanning the gap. CDR3 length: 13 residues. The CDR3 bases are TGTGCCAGCAGTCGCAACGGCGACAATGAGCAGTTCTTC. Its protein is CASSRNGDNEQFF.